The 14 T cell receptor beta chains below all came from one sample that was sequenced in a study of TIL therapy for anti-PD-1-resistant metastatic lung cancer. Specified time point: pre-treatment sample, taken before nivolumab and TIL therapy. The libraries were made with immunoSEQ v3. Using immunoSEQ multiplex PCR, the repertoire was profiled, and TCRdb retains in-frame clones only, with some absent. The sample has approximately 57,000 clones, around four fifths seen once; the top ten hold 2.9%. Sample: blood, taken at baseline. The receptors come from a person aged 25 to 80 with non-small cell lung cancer.

This chain uses TRBV29-1 with TRBJ2-5, with 13 bases fitting TRBD2. The CDR3 contains 14 residues. After removal of 5 bases from V and 2 bases from J, the junction contained 2 bases not matched to a gene. Per germline, CDR1 SQVTM and CDR2 ANQGSEA. Written as DNA, the CDR3 is TGCAGCGTTCAGACTAGCGGGGGGCAAGAGACCCAGTACTTC. It yields the protein CSVQTSGGQETQYF.

The V gene is TRBV6-6, the J gene TRBJ2-7; TRBD1 aligns across 8 bases. Germline CDR1 MNHNY, CDR2 SVGAGI (reference sequence). Trimming at V came to 6 bases and at J to 5 bases, leaving 6 bases not matched to a gene. This CDR3 contains 13 residues. DNA of the CDR3: TGTGCCAGCAGAGACGGACAGGGCAACGAGCAGTACTTC. Encoded protein: CASRDGQGNEQYF.

The J gene is TRBJ2-1, the V gene TRBV7-3; perhaps TRBD1 as D (6 bases). Germline loops: CDR1 SGHTA, CDR2 FQGTGA. The CDR3 covers 15 residues. Trimming pared 4 bases from V and 6 bases from J, leaving 16 bases between. CDR3 sequence reads: CASSSKQGKINEQFF. The CDR3 bases are TGTGCCAGCAGCTCCAAACAGGGAAAGATCAATGAGCAGTTCTTC. The variable domain in full, with the rest retrieved from reference TRBV7-3 and TRBJ2-1, is GAGVSQTPSNKVTEKGKYVELRCDPISGHTALYWYRQSLGQGPEFLIYFQGTGAADDSGLPNDRFFAVRPEGSVSTLKIQRTERGDSAVYLCASSSKQGKINEQFFGPGTRLTVL.

This clone appeared once. This chain joins TRBV30 and TRBJ2-7, with 7 bases fitting TRBD2. V lost 0 bases and J lost 6; bases outside the gene matches: 8. This CDR3 has 14 amino acids. The germline gives CDR1 GTSNPN, CDR2 SVGIG (reference sequence). DNA of the CDR3: TGTGCCTGGAGTGTAGACCGGATAGCGGGCGAGCAGTACTTC. Translating gives CAWSVDRIAGEQYF.

The chain recombines TRBV7-3 with TRBJ1-2; the D is unclear. The CDR3 is 15 amino acids. CDR1 and CDR2 (germline): SGHTA, FQGTGA. V was pared by 0 bases and J by 5 bases, with 13 bases between. Here the CDR3 DNA reads TGTGCCAGCAGCTTAACGAAAAGCGGGAAATATGGCTACACCTTC. Its translation: CASSLTKSGKYGYTF.

The chain uses TRBV30 and TRBJ2-3, with no clear D. The CDR3 spans 11 residues. The V gene's germline CDR1 is GTSNPN and CDR2 SVGIG (reference sequence). The V end lost 2 bases, the J end lost 6 bases, and 6 bases lay between the germline ends. The CDR3 DNA follows: TGTGCCTGGAGTTTGGCGGATACGCAGTATTTT. Protein: CAWSLADTQYF. The whole variable domain, filled in from reference TRBV30 and TRBJ2-3, reads SQTIHQWPATLVQPVGSPLSLECTVEGTSNPNLYWYRQAAGRGLQLLFYSVGIGQISSEVPQNLSASRPQDRQFILSSKKLLLSDSGFYLCAWSLADTQYFGPGTRLTVL.

The count of this clone is one. The gene calls are TRBV6-5 and TRBJ2-1; 9 nucleotides match TRBD1. The length of the CDR3 is 15 residues. The ends lost 5 bases at V and 7 bases at J; junction bases unmatched: 9. CDR1 MNHEY and CDR2 SVGAGI come from the germline V gene. CDR3 sequence reads: CASSPTGGARNEQFF. CDR3 sequence (DNA): TGTGCCAGCAGTCCCACAGGGGGCGCTAGGAATGAGCAGTTCTTC.

This clone was picked up a small number of times. The chain recombines TRBV25-1 with TRBJ1-4; TRBD1 agrees at 9 bases. In germline, CDR1 is MGHDK, CDR2 SYGVNS. The CDR3 has 18 amino acids. V dropped 1 base and J dropped 8; count of bases not matched to a gene: 14. CDR3 sequence (DNA): TGTGCCAGCAGTGAATGGACAGGGGTGGGCGAAGGATACGAAAAACTGTTTTTT. It translates to CASSEWTGVGEGYEKLFF. Filled out from reference TRBV25-1 and TRBJ1-4, the complete variable domain reads EADIYQTPRYLVIGTGKKITLECSQTMGHDKMYWYQQDPGMELHLIHYSYGVNSTEKGDLSSESTVSRIRTEHFPLTLESARPSHTSQYLCASSEWTGVGEGYEKLFFGSGTQLSVL.

The chain carries TRBV6-2 or TRBV6-3 and TRBJ2-3; D is undetermined. CDR3 length: 11 amino acids. Germline CDR1 reads MNHEY; CDR2 reads SVGEGT. V was clipped by 5 bases and J by 6 bases, with 6 bases between them. The CDR3 loop is CASSNWDTQYF. The CDR3 region has the DNA TGTGCCAGCAGTAACTGGGATACGCAGTATTTT.

V gene TRBV11-1 combines with J gene TRBJ1-1; TRBD1 might be the D (5 bases). The CDR3 has 14 amino acids. V was cut by 5 bases and J by 1 base, with 11 bases left in between. CDR1 and CDR2 from the germline V gene are SGHAT and FQDESV (reference sequence). Written as DNA, the CDR3 is TGTGCCAGCAGCCGAAGGACACAGAACACTGAAGCTTTCTTT. It translates to CASSRRTQNTEAFF.

The chain uses TRBV11-2 and TRBJ1-1; no clear D gene. The V end was cut by 1 base, the J end by 9 bases, with 6 bases between. This CDR3 spans 11 amino acids. Germline loops: CDR1 SGHAT, CDR2 FQNNGV. CDR3 protein: CASSLAGKAFF. CDR3 nucleotide sequence: TGTGCCAGCAGCTTAGCCGGGAAAGCTTTCTTT. Filled out from reference TRBV11-2 and TRBJ1-1, the complete variable domain reads EAGVAQSPRYKIIEKRQSVAFWCNPISGHATLYWYQQILGQGPKLLIQFQNNGVVDDSQLPKDRFSAERLKGVDSTLKIQPAKLEDSAVYLCASSLAGKAFFGQGTRLTVV.

The chain carries TRBV13 and TRBJ2-7; D is perhaps TRBD1 or TRBD2 (5 bases each). V shed 0 bases and J shed 1 base, with 10 bases lying between them. The V gene's germline CDR1 is PRHDT and CDR2 FYEKMQ (reference sequence). The CDR3 contains 15 residues. CDR3 amino acids: CASSLGRGPSYEQYF. The DNA of the CDR3 is TGTGCCAGCAGCTTAGGTAGGGGACCTTCCTACGAGCAGTACTTC.

The chain joins TRBV7-3 to TRBJ2-3, with TRBD2 matching over 10 bases. V lost 4 bases, J lost 0 bases, and 1 base stayed unmatched. The germline V gene encodes CDR1 SGHTA and CDR2 FQGTGA. This CDR3 has 15 residues. CDR3 DNA sequence: TGTGCCAGCAGCTCTAGCGGGGGTAGCACAGATACGCAGTATTTT. The encoded protein is CASSSSGGSTDTQYF.

The rearrangement uses TRBV28 and TRBJ1-4, with no clear D. The CDR3 runs 12 residues. CDR1 MDHEN and CDR2 SYDVKM come from the germline V gene. Deletions cut 7 bases from V and 4 bases from J, with 7 bases between. CDR3 protein: CASTQNNEKLFF. The CDR3 coding sequence is TGTGCCAGCACCCAGAATAATGAAAAACTGTTTTTT.